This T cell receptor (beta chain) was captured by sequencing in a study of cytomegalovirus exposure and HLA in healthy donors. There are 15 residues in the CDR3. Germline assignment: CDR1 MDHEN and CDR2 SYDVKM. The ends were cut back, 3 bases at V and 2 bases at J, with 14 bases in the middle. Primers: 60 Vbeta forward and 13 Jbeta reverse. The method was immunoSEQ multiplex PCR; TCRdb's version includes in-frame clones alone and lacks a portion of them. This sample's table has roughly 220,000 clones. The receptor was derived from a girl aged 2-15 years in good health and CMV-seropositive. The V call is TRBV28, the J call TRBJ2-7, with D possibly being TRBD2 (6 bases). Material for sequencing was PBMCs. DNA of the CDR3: TGTGCCAGCAGTTTCTTGGCCGGGGGAACCTACGAGCAGTACTTC. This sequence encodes CASSFLAGGTYEQYF.